The 16 T cell receptor beta chains listed next were all sequenced from one sample in a study of cytomegalovirus exposure and HLA in healthy donors. The study ran its PCR with 60 Vbeta and 13 Jbeta primers. The method was immunoSEQ multiplex PCR; TCRdb's version includes in-frame clones alone and lacks a portion of them. The sample has some 180,000 clones, roughly 84% seen once. The specimen sequenced was PBMCs. Every receptor here comes from a girl aged 2-10 years in good health and CMV-seropositive.

The V call is TRBV5-1, the J call TRBJ2-5, with a weak D call TRBD1 (5 bases). V was pared by 0 bases and J by 3 bases, with 15 bases between. The V gene's germline CDR1 is SGHRS and CDR2 YFSETQ. The CDR3 extends over 16 amino acids. The chain's CDR3 is CASSLAFSAGKETQYF. CDR3 in DNA: TGCGCCAGCAGCTTGGCCTTTTCGGCAGGGAAAGAGACCCAGTACTTC.

The chain has TRBV5-1 and TRBJ1-2; 7 nucleotides match TRBD1. The CDR3 extends over 15 amino acids. From germline, CDR1 is SGHRS and CDR2 YFSETQ. V shed 1 base, J shed 6 bases, and the junction held 9 bases outside the gene matches. The DNA for the CDR3 is TGCGCCAGCAGCTTGAGAAGTGACAGGGCGGATGGCTACACCTTC. It yields the protein CASSLRSDRADGYTF. The variable domain in full, with the rest retrieved from reference TRBV5-1 and TRBJ1-2, is KAGVTQTPRYLIKTRGQQVTLSCSPISGHRSVSWYQQTPGQGLQFLFEYFSETQRNKGNFPGRFSGRQFSNSRSEMNVSTLELGDSALYLCASSLRSDRADGYTFGSGTRLTVV.

The chain employs TRBV5-4 and TRBJ2-1, with 15 bases aligning to TRBD2. The trim removed 4 bases at V and 9 bases at J, leaving 5 bases unmatched. Germline V lookup: CDR1 SGHNT, CDR2 YYREEE (reference sequence). The CDR3 extends over 15 amino acids. The CDR3 loop reads CASSAGLAGGGEQFF. Here the CDR3 DNA reads TGTGCCAGCAGCGCCGGACTAGCGGGAGGGGGTGAGCAGTTCTTC.

V gene TRBV18 combines with J gene TRBJ2-5; TRBD2 is a possible D gene (5 bases). The CDR3 totals 13 residues. Trimming stripped 6 bases from V and 3 bases from J, with 11 bases between. Germline CDR1 reads KGHSH; CDR2 reads LQKENI. The chain's CDR3 is CASSLNGEETQYF. The CDR3 nucleotides read TGTGCCAGCTCCCTCAACGGGGAAGAGACCCAGTACTTC. Looking up the rest from reference TRBV18 and TRBJ2-5 gives the full variable domain: NAGVMQNPRHLVRRRGQEARLRCSPMKGHSHVYWYRQLPEEGLKFMVYLQKENIIDESGMPKERFSAEFPKEGPSILRIQQVVRGDSAAYFCASSLNGEETQYFGPGTRLLVL.

The rearrangement uses TRBV19 and TRBJ2-5; 7 bases match TRBD2. The CDR3 covers 16 residues. Germline CDR1 and CDR2: LNHDA and SQIVND (reference sequence). J gave up 2 bases and V 3 bases, and 9 bases lay outside the gene matches. For the CDR3, the DNA is TGTGCCAGTAGTATTGGAAGGCTAGCGGAACAAGAGACCCAGTACTTC. Translated: CASSIGRLAEQETQYF.

This clone was seen just once. The V gene is TRBV5-4, the J gene TRBJ1-1, with TRBD1 as a possible D gene (6 bases). This CDR3 is 13 amino acids long. V was clipped by 0 bases and J by 7 bases, with 10 bases between them. From germline, CDR1 is SGHNT and CDR2 YYREEE (reference sequence). CDR3 sequence (DNA): TGTGCCAGCAGCTTGGCAGGACAGTTTGAAGCTTTCTTT. It is translated as CASSLAGQFEAFF.

CDR3 sequence: CASSMVQGEAFF. The CDR3 DNA follows: TGTGCCAGCAGTATGGTACAGGGGGAGGCTTTCTTT. The rearrangement uses TRBV7-8 and TRBJ1-1; 8 nucleotides match TRBD1. Per germline, CDR1 SGHVS and CDR2 FQNEAQ. The CDR3 has 12 amino acids. Germline trimming cut 6 bases from V and 11 bases from J; bases unmatched to any gene: 8.

The chain uses TRBV11-2 and TRBJ2-7; 9 bases fit TRBD1. The CDR3 is made up of 13 amino acids. The J segment lost 6 bases and the V segment lost 6 bases, leaving 6 bases of the junction unmatched. The germline V gene has CDR1 SGHAT and CDR2 FQNNGV. The CDR3 sequence is CASRDTGGVEQYF. The DNA of the CDR3 is TGTGCCAGCAGAGATACAGGGGGCGTCGAGCAGTACTTC.

CDR3 region: CASSSIDRPTTDTQYF. CDR3 sequence (DNA): TGTGCCAGCAGTTCTATCGACAGGCCTACCACAGATACGCAGTATTTT. The chain carries TRBV28 and TRBJ2-3; possible D gene TRBD1, 6 bases. Germline V CDR1 and CDR2: MDHEN, SYDVKM. The CDR3 totals 16 residues. Trimming took 4 bases from V and 2 from J, leaving 16 bases between them.

This clone was found a few times. The chain carries TRBV2 and TRBJ2-1; 7 positions match TRBD1. Germline V gene lookup returns CDR1 SNHLY and CDR2 FYNNEI. The J segment lost 15 bases and the V segment lost 4 bases, leaving 9 bases of the junction unmatched. The CDR3 consists of 12 residues. The CDR3 region is CASSAPDRVPFF. CDR3 coding DNA: TGTGCCAGCAGTGCACCAGACAGGGTTCCGTTCTTC.

The chain uses TRBV6-1 and TRBJ1-5; TRBD1 is a possible D gene (6 bases). V gave up 10 bases and J gave up 6 bases, with 22 bases separating them. CDR3 size: 15 residues. Germline CDR1 and CDR2: MNHNS and SASEGT. The CDR3 DNA follows: TGTGCCACCCCAGGGAGAGGGTTAGGGGGTCAGCCCCAGCATTTT. It encodes CATPGRGLGGQPQHF.

The V and J genes are TRBV5-1 and TRBJ2-7; TRBD2 matches 10 bases. V gave up 4 bases and J gave up 5 bases; unmatched junction bases: 18. The CDR3 sequence is 18 residues long. CDR1 SGHRS and CDR2 YFSETQ come from the germline V gene. The CDR3 DNA is TGCGCCAGCAGCCTCTCCGTGGAACTAGCGGGAATTCGTGACGAGCAGTACTTC. Translation gives CASSLSVELAGIRDEQYF.

The genes are TRBV14 and TRBJ1-3; possibly TRBD1 for D (5 bases). The CDR3 loop spans 16 amino acids. The germline V and J ends were trimmed by 0 bases and 2 bases, with 11 bases remaining between them. Germline V CDR1 and CDR2: SGHDN, FVKESK. CDR3 DNA: TGTGCCAGCAGCCAAGATATGGGCAGGGCTGGAAACACCATATATTTT. It specifies CASSQDMGRAGNTIYF.

The gene calls are TRBV4-1 and TRBJ2-5; TRBD1 agrees at 7 bases. The J call may not be correct, given that the DNA end is closer to TRBJ2-7. In germline, CDR1 is MGHRA, CDR2 YSYEKL. The CDR3 runs 15 residues. The CDR3 spells CASSQAPTGLYEQYF. The CDR3, as DNA: TGCGCCAGCAGCCAAGCCCCGACAGGGCTGTACGAGCAGTACTTC.

The chain joins TRBV5-4 to TRBJ2-5; 11 nucleotides match TRBD2. Germline V gene lookup returns CDR1 SGHNT and CDR2 YYREEE (reference sequence). Trimming took 0 bases from V and 2 from J; bases not matched to a gene: 9. The CDR3 is 18 amino acids. The CDR3 DNA reads TGTGCCAGCAGCTTGGAACCCCTAGCGGGAGGACTACAAGAGACCCAGTACTTC. It is translated as CASSLEPLAGGLQETQYF. The full variable domain, with the rest looked up from reference TRBV5-4 and TRBJ2-5, is ETGVTQSPTHLIKTRGQQVTLRCSSQSGHNTVSWYQQALGQGPQFIFQYYREEENGRGNFPPRFSGLQFPNYSSELNVNALELDDSALYLCASSLEPLAGGLQETQYFGPGTRLLVL.

V usage is TRBV6-4 and J usage is TRBJ2-1; D call uncertain. Germline CDR1 is MRHNA and CDR2 is SNTAGT. Trimming left V 2 bases short and J 4 bases short, with 15 bases between. The CDR3 has 16 amino acids. DNA for the CDR3: TGTGCCAGCAGTGACCTCCCCGCCCTAAGTTACAATGAGCAGTTCTTC. Its translation: CASSDLPALSYNEQFF.